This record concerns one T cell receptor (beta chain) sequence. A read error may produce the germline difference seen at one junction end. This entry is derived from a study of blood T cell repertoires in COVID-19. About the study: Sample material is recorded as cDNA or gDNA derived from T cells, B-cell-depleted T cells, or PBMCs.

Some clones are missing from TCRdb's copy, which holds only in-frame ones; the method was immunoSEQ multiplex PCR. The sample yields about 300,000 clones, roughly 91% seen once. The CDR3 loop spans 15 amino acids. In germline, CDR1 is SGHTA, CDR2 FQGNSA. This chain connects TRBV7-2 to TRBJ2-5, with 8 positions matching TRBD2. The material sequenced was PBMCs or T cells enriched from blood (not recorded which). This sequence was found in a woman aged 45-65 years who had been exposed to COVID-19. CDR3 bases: TGTGCCAGCAGCTTAGTCTGGGCGGGGGGCCAGCCTGTAGACTTC. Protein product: CASSLVWAGGQPVDF.